These 2 T cell receptor beta chains originate from one sample sequenced in a study of T cells in Graves' hyperthyroidism and ophthalmopathy. Amplification of TCR beta CDR3 regions was performed using RNA transcripts as template. Carried out on the TCR CDR3, a first-round RT-PCR used the HTBI primer set. TCRdb re-called the multiplex PCR reads through MiXCR, storing one row per CDR3 protein. The profile shows about 290,000 distinct CDR3 sequences, about an eighth of them singletons. The sequencing input was blood. Receptor source: a woman younger than 45 with Graves' hyperthyroidism that later progressed to Graves' ophthalmopathy.

This clonotype was detected many times. This sequence joins TRBV18 and TRBJ1-1; possibly TRBD1 for D (6 bases). This CDR3 region has 12 residues. Germline CDR1 reads KGHSH; CDR2 reads LQKENI. V lost 3 bases and J 7 bases, leaving 9 bases between the germline ends. CDR3 residues: CASSPGAVEAFF. As DNA, the CDR3 is TGTGCCAGCTCACCGGGGGCGGTTGAAGCTTTCTTT.

The gene calls are TRBV5-4 and TRBJ2-2, with TRBD1 identical over 7 bases. With V trimmed by 1 base and J by 4 bases, 7 bases remained unmatched. CDR3 length equals 16 residues. CDR1 is SGHNT and CDR2 is YYREEE in the germline V gene (reference sequence). The CDR3 is CASSLSYRGTTGELFF. The CDR3 nucleotides read TGTGCCAGCAGCTTGTCTTACAGGGGAACCACCGGGGAGCTGTTTTTT.